This T cell receptor (beta chain) was documented in a study of blood T cell repertoires in COVID-19. Study context: The United States, Italy and Spain were the sources of the acute and convalescent COVID-19 samples.

Donors were grouped by their self-reported clinical history. Donors of Cohort 3 who recovered were those that had two negative PCRs, clearance, or symptom resolution. Per the study methods: Nucleated cell number was recorded as an estimate derived from reference gene primer amplification. TCRdb's copy holds only in-frame clones and misses some; the assay was immunoSEQ multiplex PCR. That table is the source of V, J and clone size, and D and trimming were worked out from the DNA. The profile shows about 200,000 clones, more than 80% of them singletons. The specimen sequenced was PBMCs or T cells enriched from blood (not recorded which). This sequence was found in a woman aged 18-29 years who had recovered from COVID-19.

CDR3 region: CASSRSRNTEAFF. For the CDR3, the DNA is TGTGCCAGCAGCCGATCGAGGAACACTGAAGCTTTCTTT. The chain couples TRBV9 to TRBJ1-1; no definite D call. The CDR3 extends over 13 amino acids. Trimming stripped 4 bases from V and 1 base from J, with 8 bases between. The germline CDR1 and CDR2 sequences are SGDLS and YYNGEE.